The text below deals with one TCR beta chain. The sample holds many counts of this clonotype. Its antigen remains undetermined. Base qualities were left out, and no much larger clone turns up one base away. This specimen comes from a study of Graves' ophthalmopathy and Graves' hyperthyroidism (dated by TCRdb to 2017 to 2018). At the level of the whole study: Peripheral blood was collected at initial diagnosis, before any treatment. TCR beta repertoire signatures were used to distinguish Graves' ophthalmopathy from Graves' hyperthyroidism and to predict progression to ophthalmopathy. In total, 135 blood samples were TCR-sequenced: around 42 ophthalmopathy, around 75 hyperthyroidism and some 17 hyperthyroidism-to-ophthalmopathy patients. To explore V-J signatures distinguishing ophthalmopathy from hyperthyroidism, a discovery set of around 100 patients (roughly 45 ophthalmopathy, roughly 55 stable hyperthyroidism) was enrolled. An independent validation cohort comprised around 19 hyperthyroidism patients and 15 to 17 patients who later progressed from hyperthyroidism to ophthalmopathy. T-cell repertoires of thyroid tissue and blood were compared in more than 5 hyperthyroidism patients. After sampling, hyperthyroidism patients received methimazole starting at 30 mg daily, and ophthalmopathy patients received high-dose intravenous methylprednisolone. The approximately 97 discovery patients were randomly divided into training and test sets at a 7:3 ratio. The investigation overall reported the following: Most expanded thyroid clonotypes with a frequency above 0.001 also appeared in blood, which suggests that blood repertoires may reflect the immune response in the thyroid. In validation, the model predicted ophthalmopathy progression with 55% to 71% sensitivity and 72% to 80% specificity; 12 predicted patients were CT-confirmed with GO in a median of around 6 months. In cross-validation, the 13-signature model distinguished ophthalmopathy from stable hyperthyroidism with 87.88% sensitivity and 81% to 82% specificity, while in the test set the corresponding values were approximately 80% and 75%. Sample size was not statistically predetermined, and group allocation was not concealed from the investigators.

Hyperthyroidism was defined as stable when no progression to ophthalmopathy occurred within 18 months of follow-up. The hyperthyroidism patients were 18 to 65 years old and newly diagnosed, with a disease duration of less than 2 months. Patients with other autoimmune diseases, uncontrolled infections, pregnancy or lactation were excluded. Diagnosis was based on clinical symptoms, serum thyroxine, TRAb, thyroid ultrasound and orbital computed tomography. Ficoll-Paque density gradient centrifugation was used to isolate PBMCs from 9.5 to 10 ml of fresh peripheral blood. Total RNA was extracted with Trizol reagent and quality-checked on an Agilent 2100 Bioanalyzer. For repertoire sequencing, TCR beta CDR3 regions were amplified from RNA transcripts. A first-round RT-PCR used HTBI primers with the Qiagen OneStep RT-PCR kit, followed by a second-round multiplex PCR, size selection and purification. Libraries were sequenced paired-end with 100 bp reads on an Illumina HiSeq2000. The source study handled its data this way. SOAPnuke was used for read processing, and reads with adapters, uncalled bases, a mean Phred below 15, or no exact constant-primer or identifier match were discarded. High-quality paired reads were merged with COPE v1.2.5. Clonotypes were defined as unique nucleotide sequences and were aligned to IMGT TRB V, D and J references using MiTCR v1.1. The analysis was limited to V-J combinations with a frequency above 0.0001, which together covered just over 98% of the repertoires. A TCR clonal expansion and chaos score per V-J combination was defined as the ratio of F50 clonal expansion to chaos observed in the TCRdist matrix. Welch's t-statistics and random forest were used to narrow the features down to roughly twelve V-J combinations, which were then fed into a naive Bayes classifier. Thyroid-blood repertoire similarity was quantified with the Morisita-Horn index. Through fastp at Q25 and MiXCR, TCRdb rebuilt clones from the public reads, retaining in-frame beta chains. Rows with one shared CDR3 protein collapse into an entry with the most common genes and DNA. Clone size and V and J calls follow TCRdb, not the original study. The table for this sample lists about 620,000 distinct CDR3 sequences; about 20% of them were counted only once. Of the sample, approximately 6.5% falls within the top ten clones.

Ends trimmed: V by 5 bases, J by 9 bases; bases unmatched to a gene: 5. CDR1 is given as LGHDT and CDR2 as YNNKEL, both from the germline V gene (reference sequence). The CDR3 spans 13 residues, from the cysteine through the phenylalanine. Only the CDR3 part of the read is kept: 39 bases, read in frame from the first base. The specimen was peripheral blood. The V and J segments used are TRBV3-1 and TRBJ2-5; TRBD2 matches 11 bases in the middle. This TCR derives from a young woman with stable Graves' hyperthyroidism. Some clones in this sample may be carry-over from other donors' samples. Donor details come from another sample of the same person, matched by shared clones. The sequenced DNA is TGTGCCAGCAGCAAGACTAGCGGGGAGGCCCAGTACTTC. It translates as CASSKTSGEAQYF.